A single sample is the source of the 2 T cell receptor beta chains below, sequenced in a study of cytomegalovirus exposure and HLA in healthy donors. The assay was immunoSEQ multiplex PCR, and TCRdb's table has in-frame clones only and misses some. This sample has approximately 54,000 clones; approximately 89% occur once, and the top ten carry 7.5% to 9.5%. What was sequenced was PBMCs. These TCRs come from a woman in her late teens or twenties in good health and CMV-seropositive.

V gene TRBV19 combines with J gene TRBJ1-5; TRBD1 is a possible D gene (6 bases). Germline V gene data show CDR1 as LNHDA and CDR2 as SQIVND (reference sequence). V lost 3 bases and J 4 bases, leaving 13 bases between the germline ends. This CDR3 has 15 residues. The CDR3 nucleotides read TGTGCCAGTAGTATTCCTCCTCAGGGGAATCAGCCCCAGCATTTT. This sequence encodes CASSIPPQGNQPQHF.

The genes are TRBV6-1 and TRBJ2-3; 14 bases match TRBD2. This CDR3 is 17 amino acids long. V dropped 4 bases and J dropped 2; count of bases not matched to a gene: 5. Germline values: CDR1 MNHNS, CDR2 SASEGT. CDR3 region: CASSGTSGGSTTDTQYF. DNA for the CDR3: TGTGCCAGCAGTGGGACTAGCGGGGGGTCCACCACAGATACGCAGTATTTT.